This entry features one T cell receptor (beta chain) sequence. What it recognizes is unknown. This specimen comes from a study of cytomegalovirus exposure and HLA in healthy donors. About the research overall: Clustering assigned about 76% of the roughly 430 genotyped donors to the Caucasian-associated ancestry cluster. Study findings and constraints: The study listed 164 cytomegalovirus-associated TCR beta chains. Rare TCR sequences dominated, though some public TCRs recurred in many donors. 87-base-pair reads could not separate some V segments, including TRBV6-2 and TRBV6-3.

CDR3 length: 18 amino acids. CDR1 and CDR2 from the germline V gene are SGHRS and YFSETQ. V was clipped by 0 bases and J by 0 bases, with 15 bases between them. The PCR ran on 60 Vbeta and 13 Jbeta primers. Profiled with immunoSEQ multiplex PCR; TCRdb holds only in-frame clones, not every one. There are approximately 190,000 clones in the sample; approximately 80% occur only once, and about 0.092% lies in the top ten. This chain joins TRBV5-1 and TRBJ2-2, with D perhaps matching TRBD2 (6 bases). The sequenced material came from PBMCs. This clonotype originated in a boy aged 2 to 10 in good health and CMV-seronegative. The chain's CDR3 is CASSLAPSVGTNTGELFF. In DNA form, the CDR3 reads TGCGCCAGCAGCTTGGCGCCTAGCGTGGGAACGAACACCGGGGAGCTGTTTTTT.